This section outlines one T cell receptor (beta chain) sequence together with its context. Sequencing was performed with immunoSEQ multiplex PCR; in TCRdb, only in-frame clones are kept and a portion is missing. The sample has under 250,000 clones, around 83% seen once; the top ten hold around 8.9%. The data stem from a study of blood T cell repertoires in COVID-19. CDR1 GTSNPN and CDR2 SVGIG come from the germline V gene (reference sequence). The CDR3 loop spans 14 amino acids. J was trimmed by 4 bases and V by 4 bases; bases with no gene match: 6. Sample: peripheral blood. The chain recombines TRBV30 with TRBJ2-3, with 9 bases matching TRBD1. The receptor's source is a man between 40 and 49 years old with active or convalescent COVID-19. The CDR3 spells CAWNRGHEADTQYF. CDR3 sequence (DNA): TGTGCCTGGAACAGGGGGCATGAAGCAGATACGCAGTATTTT.